This T cell receptor beta chain was captured in a study of PD-L1 blockade in urothelial cancer. Overall study: Patients commenced atezolizumab in the mid-2010s, and it was given at 1,200 mg intravenously every 3 weeks.

In the case of this clone: Its antigen is undetermined.

Profiled with immunoSEQ multiplex PCR; TCRdb holds only in-frame clones, not every one. The data show over 15,000 clones, around 81% seen once. Study observations and caveats: Tumor-associated clones in the blood of durable-benefit patients grew more at 3 weeks. Better survival was forecast by a pretreatment blood TCR clonality below the median.

Time point noted: peripheral blood 6 weeks after treatment start. Patients had locally advanced or metastatic urothelial carcinoma. This CDR3 spans 14 amino acids. Germline CDR1 reads SGHRS; CDR2 reads YFSETQ. V gave up 0 bases and J gave up 11 bases, with 15 bases separating them. This receptor was obtained from a man aged 45-65 years with urothelial cancer. This sequence joins TRBV5-1 and TRBJ1-5; D is unresolved. This material consisted of PBMCs, taken around atezolizumab (anti-PD-L1) treatment. In DNA form, the CDR3 reads TGCGCCAGCAGCTTGGATTTTGGAGGCGGAGCCCAGCATTTT. Residues: CASSLDFGGGAQHF.